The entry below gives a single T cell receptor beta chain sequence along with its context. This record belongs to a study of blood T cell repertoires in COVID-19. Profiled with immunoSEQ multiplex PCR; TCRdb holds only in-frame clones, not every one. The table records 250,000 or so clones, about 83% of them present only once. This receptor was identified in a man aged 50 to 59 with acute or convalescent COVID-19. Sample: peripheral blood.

DNA of the CDR3: TGTGCCAGTAGAGCAGTGGGGGCGGATGAGCAGTTCTTC. Amino acids: CASRAVGADEQFF. The V and J genes are TRBV19 and TRBJ2-1, with D maybe TRBD1 (6 bases). Deletions cut 6 bases from V and 8 bases from J, with 14 bases between. Per germline, CDR1 LNHDA and CDR2 SQIVND (reference sequence). The CDR3 spans 13 residues.